This entry lists 32 T cell receptor beta chains sequenced from one sample in a study of blood T cell repertoires in COVID-19. Assay: immunoSEQ multiplex PCR; the TCRdb copy retains only in-frame clones and omits some. The sample contains 110,000 to 150,000 clones, around 91% of which appear only once. The material sequenced was peripheral blood. These receptors all stem from an older woman with active COVID-19.

The chain combines TRBV19 with TRBJ2-1, with D possibly being TRBD1 (6 bases). The germline gives CDR1 LNHDA, CDR2 SQIVND (reference sequence). The CDR3 is 15 residues long. The V and J ends lost 3 bases and 3 bases respectively, with 12 bases between them. CDR3 region: CASSILGGSYNEQFF. The CDR3 DNA reads TGTGCCAGTAGTATTCTAGGGGGAAGCTACAATGAGCAGTTCTTC.

The chain carries TRBV28 and TRBJ2-1, with D unclear. The CDR3 totals 14 residues. V lost 1 base, J lost 5 bases, and 9 bases lay in between. The germline V gene has CDR1 MDHEN and CDR2 SYDVKM. The DNA for the CDR3 is TGTGCCAGCAGTTTATTCTCTGTAAACAATGAGCAGTTCTTC. Its protein product is CASSLFSVNNEQFF.

The V call is TRBV9, the J call TRBJ2-1; D unresolved. The ends were cut back, 0 bases at V and 4 bases at J, with 8 bases in the middle. CDR1 is SGDLS, CDR2 YYNGEE, per germline. The CDR3 extends over 14 amino acids. Written as DNA, the CDR3 is TGTGCCAGCAGCGTAGAGTGGCGGTACAATGAGCAGTTCTTC. This sequence encodes CASSVEWRYNEQFF.

V is TRBV6-4 and J is TRBJ2-2; D possibly corresponds to TRBD2 (7 bases). The CDR3 totals 21 residues. The germline CDR1 and CDR2 sequences are MRHNA and SNTAGT. V was trimmed by 0 bases and J by 3 bases, leaving 26 bases between them. The CDR3: CASSDSVGAGEGLRDTGELFF. DNA for the CDR3: TGTGCCAGCAGTGACTCAGTGGGGGCGGGAGAAGGGTTGAGGGACACCGGGGAGCTGTTTTTT.

The V and J genes are TRBV27 and TRBJ2-3; D unresolved. CDR3 size: 15 residues. Germline CDR1 is MNHEY and CDR2 is SMNVEV (reference sequence). V was clipped by 0 bases and J by 4 bases, with 11 bases between them. CDR3 nucleotide sequence: TGTGCCAGCAGTTTATCGGTCCGTCCGGCAGATACGCAGTATTTT. Translating it yields CASSLSVRPADTQYF.

Only one count was recorded for this clone. This chain links TRBV7-2 with TRBJ2-1; perhaps TRBD2 as D (6 bases). Germline V gives CDR1 SGHTA, CDR2 FQGNSA. The CDR3 contains 17 residues. V was clipped by 5 bases and J by 9 bases, with 26 bases between them. CDR3 nucleotide sequence: TGTGCCAGCAGCCCCTGGGTTGCGGGACTGGTACAATTTGAGCAGTTCTTC. It translates to CASSPWVAGLVQFEQFF. The complete variable domain, with remaining parts taken from reference TRBV7-2 and TRBJ2-1, reads GAGVSQSPSNKVTEKGKDVELRCDPISGHTALYWYRQSLGQGLEFLIYFQGNSAPDKSGLPSDRFSAERTGGSVSTLTIQRTQQEDSAVYLCASSPWVAGLVQFEQFFGPGTRLTVL.

This chain links TRBV6-2 or TRBV6-3 with TRBJ1-4; weak D call: TRBD1 (5 bases). Germline CDR1 reads MNHEY; CDR2 reads SVGEGT. This CDR3 has 14 residues. V was shortened by 6 bases and J by 5 bases, with 13 bases between the two germline ends. CDR3 nucleotide sequence: TGTGCCAGCAGCCGGGGCATCCGGAATGAAAAACTGTTTTTT. Amino acids: CASSRGIRNEKLFF.

The rearrangement joins TRBV18 to TRBJ1-5, with 10 bases identical to TRBD1. The V segment lost 6 bases and the J segment 2 bases; nucleotides outside the gene matches: 1. From germline, CDR1 is KGHSH and CDR2 LQKENI. The CDR3 loop spans 14 amino acids. The CDR3 here is CASSGTGGNQPQHF. Here the CDR3 DNA reads TGTGCCAGCTCCGGGACAGGGGGCAATCAGCCCCAGCATTTT.

The genes are TRBV6-5 and TRBJ2-1; TRBD2 matches 15 bases. This CDR3 spans 15 amino acids. Germline loops: CDR1 MNHEY, CDR2 SVGAGI. Unmatched junction bases numbered 7, after V lost 6 bases and J lost 10 bases. The CDR3 DNA reads TGTGCCAGCAGGTCCGGACTAGCGGGAGGGTGGGAGCAGTTCTTC. Translation: CASRSGLAGGWEQFF.

The rearrangement uses TRBV6-6 and TRBJ1-1; 7 nucleotides match TRBD1. The V and J ends lost 5 bases and 1 base, in that order; junction bases with no gene match: 10. The CDR3 loop spans 16 amino acids. Looked up from germline, CDR1 is MNHNY and CDR2 is SVGAGI (reference sequence). CDR3 in DNA: TGTGCCAGCAGTGTACGAAACAGGGGAACGAACACTGAAGCTTTCTTT. Protein sequence: CASSVRNRGTNTEAFF.

The chain uses TRBV5-1 and TRBJ2-3; TRBD2 might be the D (6 bases). Trimming stripped 0 bases from V and 2 bases from J, with 13 bases between. The CDR3 extends over 16 amino acids. Germline values: CDR1 SGHRS, CDR2 YFSETQ. In nucleotides, the CDR3 is TGCGCCAGCAGCTTGGCTTCGGCGGGGATCACAGATACGCAGTATTTT. Translated: CASSLASAGITDTQYF.

This clone was found once. The chain combines TRBV19 with TRBJ2-1; TRBD1 agrees at 7 bases. CDR1 is LNHDA, CDR2 SQIVND, per germline (reference sequence). CDR3 size: 15 residues. The V segment lost 0 bases and the J segment 2 bases; nucleotides outside the gene matches: 1. CDR3 DNA: TGTGCCAGTAGTATAGACCAGGGGGCCTACAATGAGCAGTTCTTC. Translation: CASSIDQGAYNEQFF.

The rearrangement joins TRBV4-2 to TRBJ1-2; no definite D call. Looked up from germline, CDR1 is LGHNA and CDR2 is YNFKEQ. This CDR3 spans 14 amino acids. The V and J ends lost 1 base and 5 bases respectively, with 11 bases between them. The CDR3 loop reads CASSQATSTYGYTF. DNA for the CDR3: TGTGCCAGCAGCCAAGCCACGTCGACTTATGGCTACACCTTC.

This chain links TRBV7-8 with TRBJ2-3, with TRBD2 as a possible D gene (5 bases). This CDR3 is built from 15 residues. Looked up from germline, CDR1 is SGHVS and CDR2 is FQNEAQ. V shed 5 bases and J shed 2 bases, with 14 bases lying between them. The CDR3 reads CASSAGLSFTDTQYF. The CDR3 DNA reads TGTGCCAGCAGCGCAGGACTGTCCTTCACAGATACGCAGTATTTT.

The rearrangement joins TRBV10-2 to TRBJ2-1; TRBD2 agrees at 9 bases. J lost 9 bases, V lost 8 bases, and 8 bases had no gene match. This CDR3 comprises 13 residues. Germline assignment: CDR1 WSHSY and CDR2 SAAADI. CDR3 in DNA: TGCGCCAGCGGGATAGCGGGAGAAGGTGAGCAGTTCTTC. It codes for CASGIAGEGEQFF.

The chain combines TRBV6-2 or TRBV6-3 with TRBJ2-3, with TRBD2 matching 11 bases. CDR3 size: 17 residues. The junction had 7 bases not matched to a gene; V was cut back by 5 bases and J by 0 bases. Germline assignment: CDR1 MNHEY and CDR2 SVGEGT. CDR3 in DNA: TGTGCCAGCAGTAGACTAGCGGGATGGGGAAGCACAGATACGCAGTATTTT. Translated, it gives CASSRLAGWGSTDTQYF.

The chain is built from TRBV28 and TRBJ2-3, with a weak D call TRBD2 (6 bases). The V end lost 6 bases, the J end lost 2 bases, and 9 bases lay between the germline ends. The CDR3 extends over 13 amino acids. From germline, CDR1 is MDHEN and CDR2 SYDVKM. The DNA for the CDR3 is TGTGCCAGCAGCCGGGACTTCACAGATACGCAGTATTTT. The encoded protein is CASSRDFTDTQYF. The whole variable domain, remainder taken from reference TRBV28 and TRBJ2-3, is DVKVTQSSRYLVKRTGEKVFLECVQDMDHENMFWYRQDPGLGLRLIYFSYDVKMKEKGDIPEGYSVSREKKERFSLILESASTNQTSMYLCASSRDFTDTQYFGPGTRLTVL.

This clone was seen just once. The CDR3 DNA reads TGTGCCATCAGTTTAAACAGGGGTGGAAACACCATATATTTT. It codes for CAISLNRGGNTIYF. The chain combines TRBV10-3 with TRBJ1-3; TRBD1 aligns across 7 bases. There are 14 residues in the CDR3. Germline CDR1 ENHRY, CDR2 SYGVKD. With 5 bases clipped from V and 3 bases from J, the junction kept 4 bases outside the gene matches.

The chain combines TRBV6-5 with TRBJ1-2, with TRBD1 matching 8 bases. Germline values: CDR1 MNHEY, CDR2 SVGAGI. Trimming took 6 bases from V and 7 from J; bases not matched to a gene: 7. The CDR3 covers 13 residues. Here the CDR3 reads CASRAGGAGGYTF. CDR3 bases: TGTGCCAGCAGGGCAGGGGGCGCGGGTGGCTACACCTTC.

The chain is built from TRBV19 and TRBJ1-4; the D is unclear. The CDR3 extends over 15 amino acids. Deletions cut 6 bases from V and 6 bases from J, with 17 bases between. The germline CDR1 and CDR2 sequences are LNHDA and SQIVND (reference sequence). The chain's CDR3 is CASRTTGRMYEKLFF. The CDR3 DNA sequence: TGTGCCAGTAGGACCACGGGAAGAATGTATGAAAAACTGTTTTTT.

The chain joins TRBV9 to TRBJ2-3, with a tentative D call TRBD1 (6 bases). The V gene's germline CDR1 is SGDLS and CDR2 YYNGEE. The length of the CDR3 is 14 residues. Trimming removed 4 bases at V and 3 bases at J, with 12 bases between. The CDR3 coding sequence is TGTGCCAGCAGCCTCGGACAGACTACAGATACGCAGTATTTT. It specifies CASSLGQTTDTQYF. Full variable domain (outside the CDR3, taken from reference TRBV9 and TRBJ2-3): DSGVTQTPKHLITATGQRVTLRCSPRSGDLSVYWYQQSLDQGLQFLIQYYNGEERAKGNILERFSAQQFPDLHSELNLSSLELGDSALYFCASSLGQTTDTQYFGPGTRLTVL.

The chain joins TRBV6-6 to TRBJ1-2, with 7 bases identical to TRBD1. Germline V gives CDR1 MNHNY, CDR2 SVGAGI (reference sequence). Trimming removed 5 bases from V and 5 bases from J; junction bases left unmatched: 5. This CDR3 has 13 amino acids. In DNA, the CDR3 is TGTGCCAGCAGTGCCACAGGGGATTATGGCTACACCTTC. Protein: CASSATGDYGYTF.

The CDR3 sequence: CASSTGEKLFF. CDR3 nucleotide sequence: TGTGCCAGCAGCACGGGTGAAAAACTGTTTTTT. The V and J genes are TRBV5-6 and TRBJ1-4; unclear D gene. The CDR3 covers 11 residues. Germline V gives CDR1 SGHDT, CDR2 YYEEEE. V was clipped by 4 bases and J by 7 bases, with 5 bases between them.

The V call is TRBV11-2, the J call TRBJ2-7; TRBD2 aligns across 10 bases. This CDR3 spans 15 amino acids. Germline CDR1 SGHAT, CDR2 FQNNGV. The V gene end was trimmed by 4 bases and the J gene end by 10 bases; junction bases not matched to a gene: 13. The CDR3 nucleotides read TGTGCCAGCAGCTCCATGACTAGCGGGTGGGCCCTCCAGTACTTC. This translates into CASSSMTSGWALQYF.

The chain joins TRBV4-3 to TRBJ2-2; 7 bases line up with TRBD2. Germline V gene sequence: CDR1 LGHNA, CDR2 YSLEER. The trim removed 0 bases at V and 4 bases at J, leaving 8 bases unmatched. The CDR3 has 17 amino acids. The CDR3 here is CASSQDHMGRVTGELFF. The CDR3 bases are TGCGCCAGCAGCCAAGATCATATGGGGAGGGTCACCGGGGAGCTGTTTTTT.

CDR3 coding DNA: TGTGCCACCCAGGCGGCCGGACAGGGGACCTCCTACGAGCAGTACTTC. Translating it yields CATQAAGQGTSYEQYF. The chain recombines TRBV15 with TRBJ2-7; 9 bases match TRBD1. This CDR3 is 16 amino acids long. Trimming at V came to 8 bases and at J to 0 bases, leaving 11 bases not matched to a gene. Germline lookup yields CDR1 LNHNV and CDR2 YYDKDF (reference sequence).

The chain couples TRBV19 to TRBJ1-2; D might be TRBD1 (6 bases). V was pared by 6 bases and J by 3 bases, with 11 bases between. The CDR3 has 13 residues. Looked up from germline, CDR1 is LNHDA and CDR2 is SQIVND (reference sequence). The CDR3, as DNA: TGTGCCAGTAGGGATCAGGGGCACTATGGCTACACCTTC. It translates to CASRDQGHYGYTF.

Regarding this clone: One junction end disagrees with the germline gene, perhaps due to a read error. This sequence joins TRBV18 and TRBJ2-7; weak D call: TRBD2 (6 bases). Looked up from germline, CDR1 is KGHSH and CDR2 is LQKENI. The CDR3 has 15 residues. Here the CDR3 reads CASSPLSRGSWPLAF. The CDR3 bases are TGTGCCAGCTCACCACTATCTCGGGGGTCTTGGCCTCTGGCTTTC.

The chain has TRBV6-5 and TRBJ1-6; perhaps TRBD1 as D (6 bases). This CDR3 has 14 amino acids. Trimming removed 2 bases from V and 14 bases from J, with 16 bases in between. Germline CDR1 reads MNHEY; CDR2 reads SVGAGI. CDR3: CASSYGQPILSLHF. CDR3 DNA sequence: TGTGCCAGCAGTTACGGACAGCCTATTCTGTCCCTCCACTTT.

The V call is TRBV18, the J call TRBJ2-5; D might be TRBD2 (5 bases). Per the germline V gene, CDR1 is KGHSH and CDR2 is LQKENI. Trimming took 6 bases from V and 1 from J, leaving 18 bases between them. The CDR3 totals 16 residues. The CDR3 nucleotides read TGTGCCAGCTCCTCGGACCGGTCCGGGATCCAAGAGACCCAGTACTTC. This encodes CASSSDRSGIQETQYF.

This clone has only a few counts. CDR3 loop: CASSLVQGTSPLHF. Here the CDR3 DNA reads TGTGCCAGCAGCTTGGTTCAGGGAACGTCACCCCTCCACTTT. This chain joins TRBV5-6 and TRBJ1-6; a weak D match, TRBD1 (5 bases). Trimming took off 0 bases at V and 10 bases at J, with 11 bases between the two ends. In germline, CDR1 is SGHDT, CDR2 YYEEEE. CDR3 length: 14 residues.

The chain recombines TRBV10-1 with TRBJ2-3; TRBD2 is a possible D gene (7 bases). The CDR3 has 13 amino acids. Trimming left V 8 bases short and J 5 bases short, with 14 bases between. The germline V gene encodes CDR1 WNHNN and CDR2 SYGVQD (reference sequence). Here the CDR3 DNA reads TGCGCCAGCGGGGGGCTAGCGGTAGATACGCAGTATTTT. Protein sequence: CASGGLAVDTQYF.